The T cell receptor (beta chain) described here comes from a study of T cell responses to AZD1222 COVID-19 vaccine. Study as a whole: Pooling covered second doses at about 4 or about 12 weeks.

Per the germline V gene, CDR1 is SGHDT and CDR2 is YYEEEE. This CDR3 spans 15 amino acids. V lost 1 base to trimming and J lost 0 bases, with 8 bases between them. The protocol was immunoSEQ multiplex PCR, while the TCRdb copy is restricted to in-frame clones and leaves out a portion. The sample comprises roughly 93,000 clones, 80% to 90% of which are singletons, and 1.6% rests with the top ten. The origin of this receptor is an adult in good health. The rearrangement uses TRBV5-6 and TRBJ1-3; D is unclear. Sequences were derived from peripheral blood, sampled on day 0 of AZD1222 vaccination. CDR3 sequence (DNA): TGTGCCAGCAGCTTGTCAGTGTTCTCTGGAAACACCATATATTTT. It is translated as CASSLSVFSGNTIYF.